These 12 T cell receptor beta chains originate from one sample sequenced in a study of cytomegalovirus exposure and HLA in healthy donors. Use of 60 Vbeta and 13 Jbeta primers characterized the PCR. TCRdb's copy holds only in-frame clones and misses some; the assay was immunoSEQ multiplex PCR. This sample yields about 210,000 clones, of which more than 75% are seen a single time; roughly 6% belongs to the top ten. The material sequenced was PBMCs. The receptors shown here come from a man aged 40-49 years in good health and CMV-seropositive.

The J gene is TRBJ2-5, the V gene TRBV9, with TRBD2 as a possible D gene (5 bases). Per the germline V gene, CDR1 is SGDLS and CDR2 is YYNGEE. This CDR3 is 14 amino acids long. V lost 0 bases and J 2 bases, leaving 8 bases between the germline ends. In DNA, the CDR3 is TGTGCCAGCAGCGTAGAGACGGGACAAGAGACCCAGTACTTC. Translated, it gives CASSVETGQETQYF.

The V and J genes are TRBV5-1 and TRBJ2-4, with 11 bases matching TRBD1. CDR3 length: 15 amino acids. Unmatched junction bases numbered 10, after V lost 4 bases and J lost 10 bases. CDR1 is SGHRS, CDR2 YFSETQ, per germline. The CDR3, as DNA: TGCGCCAGCAGCGTGGGGACAGGGGGTCAGCGGATTCAGTACTTC. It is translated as CASSVGTGGQRIQYF. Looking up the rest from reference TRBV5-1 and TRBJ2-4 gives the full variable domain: KAGVTQTPRYLIKTRGQQVTLSCSPISGHRSVSWYQQTPGQGLQFLFEYFSETQRNKGNFPGRFSGRQFSNSRSEMNVSTLELGDSALYLCASSVGTGGQRIQYFGAGTRLSVL.

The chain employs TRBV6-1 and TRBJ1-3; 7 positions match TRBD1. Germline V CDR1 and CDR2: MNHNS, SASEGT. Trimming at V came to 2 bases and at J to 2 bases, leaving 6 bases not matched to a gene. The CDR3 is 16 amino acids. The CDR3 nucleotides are TGTGCCAGCAGTGAAAGGACAGGAACCACTGGAAACACCATATATTTT. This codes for CASSERTGTTGNTIYF.

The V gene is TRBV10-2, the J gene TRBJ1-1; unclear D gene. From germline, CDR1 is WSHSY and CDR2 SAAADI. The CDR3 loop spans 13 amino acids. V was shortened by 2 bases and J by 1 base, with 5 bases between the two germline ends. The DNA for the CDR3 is TGCGCCAGCAGTGAGGGGCCGAACACTGAAGCTTTCTTT. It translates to CASSEGPNTEAFF.

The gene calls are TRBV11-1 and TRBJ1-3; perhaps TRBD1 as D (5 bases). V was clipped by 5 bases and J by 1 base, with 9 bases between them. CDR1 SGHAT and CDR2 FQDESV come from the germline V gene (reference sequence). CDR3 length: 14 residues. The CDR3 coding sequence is TGTGCCAGCAGCCCGGGACTTTCTGGAAACACCATATATTTT. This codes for CASSPGLSGNTIYF.

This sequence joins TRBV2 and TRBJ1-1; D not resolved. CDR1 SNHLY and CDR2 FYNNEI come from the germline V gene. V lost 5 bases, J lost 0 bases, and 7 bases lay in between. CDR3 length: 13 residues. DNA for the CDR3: TGTGCCAGCAGTTCGGACTTGAACACTGAAGCTTTCTTT. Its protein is CASSSDLNTEAFF.

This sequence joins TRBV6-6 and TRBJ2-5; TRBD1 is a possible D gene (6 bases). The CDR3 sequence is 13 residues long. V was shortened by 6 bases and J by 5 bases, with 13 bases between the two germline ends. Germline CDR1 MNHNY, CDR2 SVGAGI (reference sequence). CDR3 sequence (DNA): TGTGCCAGCAGGACAGGATTCGGGGAGACCCAGTACTTC. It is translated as CASRTGFGETQYF.

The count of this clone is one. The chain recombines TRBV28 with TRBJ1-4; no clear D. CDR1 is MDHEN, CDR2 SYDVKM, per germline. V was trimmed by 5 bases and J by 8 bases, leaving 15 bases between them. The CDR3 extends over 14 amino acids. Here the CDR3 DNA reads TGTGCCAGCAGTCGACCCAAGACGGGGGAAAAACTGTTTTTT. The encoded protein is CASSRPKTGEKLFF.

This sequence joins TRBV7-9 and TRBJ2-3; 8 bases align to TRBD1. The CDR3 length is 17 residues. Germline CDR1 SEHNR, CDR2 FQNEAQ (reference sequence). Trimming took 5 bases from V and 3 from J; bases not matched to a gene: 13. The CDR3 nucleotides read TGTGCCAGCAGCCCCCGCCCGGGACAGGACACAACAGATACGCAGTATTTT. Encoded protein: CASSPRPGQDTTDTQYF.

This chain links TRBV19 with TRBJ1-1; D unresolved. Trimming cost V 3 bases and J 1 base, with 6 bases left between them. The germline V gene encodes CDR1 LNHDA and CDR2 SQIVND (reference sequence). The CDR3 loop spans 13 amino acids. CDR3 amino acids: CASSMSENTEAFF. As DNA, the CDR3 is TGTGCCAGTAGTATGTCAGAGAACACTGAAGCTTTCTTT.

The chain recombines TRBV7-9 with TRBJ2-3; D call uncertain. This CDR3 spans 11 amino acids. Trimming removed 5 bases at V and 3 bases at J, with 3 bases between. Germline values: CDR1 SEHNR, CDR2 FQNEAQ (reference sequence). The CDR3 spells CASSRTDTQYF. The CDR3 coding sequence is TGTGCCAGCAGCCGGACAGATACGCAGTATTTT.

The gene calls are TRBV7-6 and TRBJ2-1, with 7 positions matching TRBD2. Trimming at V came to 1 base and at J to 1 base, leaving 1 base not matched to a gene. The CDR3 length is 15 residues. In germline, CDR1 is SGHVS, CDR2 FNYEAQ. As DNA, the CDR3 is TGTGCCAGCAGCTTAGTGCGGGAGTCCTACAATGAGCAGTTCTTC. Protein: CASSLVRESYNEQFF.